This passage covers 3 T cell receptor beta chains from one sample sequenced in a study of T cell responses to AZD1222 COVID-19 vaccine. Here immunoSEQ multiplex PCR was the method, and the copy in TCRdb shows in-frame clones only, minus some. The data contain about 53,000 clones, roughly 89% of them singletons. This specimen was peripheral blood, taken 28 days after the second AZD1222 dose. These receptors were collected from an adult who received the AZD1222 COVID-19 vaccine.

The chain carries TRBV4-2 and TRBJ1-2; possibly TRBD1 for D (6 bases). The length of the CDR3 is 16 residues. Per germline, CDR1 LGHNA and CDR2 YNFKEQ. V was trimmed by 0 bases and J by 3 bases, leaving 14 bases between them. The DNA for the CDR3 is TGTGCCAGCAGCCAAGAATACCAGGGGAGGGACTATGGCTACACCTTC. It translates to CASSQEYQGRDYGYTF.

This CDR3 reads CASSLGWAQETQYF. The CDR3 coding sequence is TGTGCCAGCAGCTTAGGCTGGGCCCAAGAGACCCAGTACTTC. The chain has TRBV11-2 and TRBJ2-5; no clear D. Trimming removed 1 base from V and 1 base from J, with 7 bases in between. The germline CDR1 and CDR2 sequences are SGHAT and FQNNGV. This CDR3 is 14 amino acids long.

This sequence joins TRBV28 and TRBJ2-5; 7 bases agree with TRBD2. Germline values: CDR1 MDHEN, CDR2 SYDVKM. The CDR3 is made up of 14 amino acids. After removal of 7 bases from V and 3 bases from J, the junction contained 8 bases not matched to a gene. CDR3: CASTTRGGKETQYF. In nucleotides, the CDR3 is TGTGCCAGCACCACTCGGGGAGGGAAAGAGACCCAGTACTTC. The complete variable domain, with remaining parts taken from reference TRBV28 and TRBJ2-5, reads DVKVTQSSRYLVKRTGEKVFLECVQDMDHENMFWYRQDPGLGLRLIYFSYDVKMKEKGDIPEGYSVSREKKERFSLILESASTNQTSMYLCASTTRGGKETQYFGPGTRLLVL.